Listed below are T cell receptor beta chains from one sample, sequenced in a study of blood T cell repertoires in COVID-19. TCRdb keeps only in-frame clones here, not all; method: immunoSEQ multiplex PCR. Seen here are some 70,000 clones, roughly four fifths observed once, and the top ten hold around 41%. Material: peripheral blood. The receptors were sampled from a man aged 80 or over with acute or convalescent COVID-19. Each CDR3 is given with its conserved first and last residue. D genes are given only for firm matches. Expanded clones get a size class; other rows say once, few or many, or leave the size out.

CDR3 DNA: TGCGCCAGCAGCTTATTGGGGGCGATTACTGAAAAACTGTTTTTT
CDR3 protein: CASSLLGAITEKLFF
clone size: .
V gene: TRBV5-1
J gene: TRBJ1-4
D gene: .

CDR3 DNA: TGTGCCAGCAGTGAACGGACTACCTACGAGCAGTACTTC
CDR3 protein: CASSERTTYEQYF
clone size: .
V gene: TRBV6-1
J gene: TRBJ2-7
D gene: .

CDR3 DNA: TGTGCCACCAGTGGGCCACAGGGGGCTAGCACAGATACGCAGTATTTT
CDR3 protein: CATSGPQGASTDTQYF
clone size: once
V gene: TRBV24-1
J gene: TRBJ2-3
D gene: TRBD1

CDR3 DNA: TGTGCCAGCAGCCCTCTAAGTGCAACTAATGAAAAACTGTTTTTT
CDR3 protein: CASSPLSATNEKLFF
clone size: .
V gene: TRBV6-2/TRBV6-3
J gene: TRBJ1-4
D gene: .

CDR3 DNA: TGTGCCAGCAGCTTGGTTTCGGGGAACCAAGAGACCCAGTACTTC
CDR3 protein: CASSLVSGNQETQYF
clone size: .
V gene: TRBV5-6
J gene: TRBJ2-5
D gene: .

CDR3 DNA: TGTGCCAGCAGTCGGTTCTCCTATAATTCACCCCTCCACTTT
CDR3 protein: CASSRFSYNSPLHF
clone size: once
V gene: TRBV6-5
J gene: TRBJ1-6
D gene: .

CDR3 DNA: TGTGCCAGCAGTCTAGCGGGAACGTTGGAGACCCAGTACTTC
CDR3 protein: CASSLAGTLETQYF
clone size: .
V gene: TRBV9
J gene: TRBJ2-5
D gene: TRBD2

CDR3 DNA: TGTGCCAGCACAAACCAGGGACAGATAAACACCGGGGAGCTGTTTTTT
CDR3 protein: CASTNQGQINTGELFF
clone size: .
V gene: TRBV7-9
J gene: TRBJ2-2
D gene: TRBD1

CDR3 DNA: TGTGCCAGCAGTGACCACTGGACAGCCCACCAAAACTATGGCTACACCTTC
CDR3 protein: CASSDHWTAHQNYGYTF
clone size: .
V gene: TRBV25-1
J gene: TRBJ1-2
D gene: .

CDR3 DNA: TGTGCAAGTCGCTTAGCGCCCGGGGCTGGGGCCAACGTCCTGACTTTC
CDR3 protein: CASRLAPGAGANVLTF
clone size: .
V gene: TRBV12-2
J gene: TRBJ2-6
D gene: .

CDR3 DNA: TGTGCCACCGCCGCGGGGATGGTGAGCAATCAGCCCCAGCATTTT
CDR3 protein: CATAAGMVSNQPQHF
clone size: .
V gene: TRBV19
J gene: TRBJ1-5
D gene: .

CDR3 DNA: TGTGCCAGCAGCTTCGACAGGGGGCAGTTGGGTTTGGAGACCCAGTACTTC
CDR3 protein: CASSFDRGQLGLETQYF
clone size: .
V gene: TRBV21-1
J gene: TRBJ2-5
D gene: .

CDR3 DNA: TGTGCCAGCAGCCGGGCCGGACAGGGCGGCGATGAAAAACTGTTTTTT
CDR3 protein: CASSRAGQGGDEKLFF
clone size: .
V gene: TRBV3-1/TRBV3-2
J gene: TRBJ1-4
D gene: TRBD1

CDR3 DNA: TGTGCCAGCAGCTTGACAGGCACCTCCTACGAGCAGTACTTC
CDR3 protein: CASSLTGTSYEQYF
clone size: .
V gene: TRBV5-6
J gene: TRBJ2-7
D gene: .

CDR3 DNA: TGTGCCAGCAGTCCCGGGACTAGTTGGGAGAATGAGCAGTTCTTC
CDR3 protein: CASSPGTSWENEQFF
clone size: .
V gene: TRBV27
J gene: TRBJ2-1
D gene: TRBD2

CDR3 DNA: TGCGCCAGCAGCCAAGTTCGGGGGTCCGGGGAGCTGTTTTTT
CDR3 protein: CASSQVRGSGELFF
clone size: .
V gene: TRBV4-1
J gene: TRBJ2-2
D gene: .

CDR3 DNA: TGTGCCACCAACAGACAGGGGTCTAATGAGCAGTTCTTC
CDR3 protein: CATNRQGSNEQFF
clone size: .
V gene: TRBV24-1
J gene: TRBJ2-1
D gene: TRBD1

CDR3 DNA: TGCAGCGTTGCGACTGACGCTAGCACAGATACGCAGTATTTT
CDR3 protein: CSVATDASTDTQYF
clone size: .
V gene: TRBV29-1
J gene: TRBJ2-3
D gene: .

CDR3 DNA: TGTGCCAGCAGCTCGAACACGCTGGGACTAGTGGGGTACAATGAGCAGTTCTTC
CDR3 protein: CASSSNTLGLVGYNEQFF
clone size: .
V gene: TRBV7-6
J gene: TRBJ2-1
D gene: TRBD2

CDR3 DNA: TGTGCCAGCAGCCCAAATAGACAGCCCTACGAGCAGTACTTC
CDR3 protein: CASSPNRQPYEQYF
clone size: .
V gene: TRBV7-2
J gene: TRBJ2-7
D gene: .

CDR3 DNA: TGTGCCAGTAGTCAAGTTGGGAGCGGGGAGCTGTTTTTT
CDR3 protein: CASSQVGSGELFF
clone size: .
V gene: TRBV19
J gene: TRBJ2-2
D gene: .

CDR3 DNA: TGTGCCAGCACTCCGTATGGGGGGGTCGATGAGCAGTTCTTC
CDR3 protein: CASTPYGGVDEQFF
clone size: .
V gene: TRBV2
J gene: TRBJ2-1
D gene: TRBD2

CDR3 DNA: TGTGCCAGCAGCTTAGTAGGGGCCAGGCTCACTGAAGCTTTCTTT
CDR3 protein: CASSLVGARLTEAFF
clone size: .
V gene: TRBV7-6
J gene: TRBJ1-1
D gene: .

CDR3 DNA: TGTGCCAGCAAACAGGGGGCTGATCAGCCCCAGCATTTT
CDR3 protein: CASKQGADQPQHF
clone size: .
V gene: TRBV6-6
J gene: TRBJ1-5
D gene: TRBD1

CDR3 DNA: TGTGCCAGCAGTGATTACAGGGGACTCTCCTACAATGAGCAGTTCTTC
CDR3 protein: CASSDYRGLSYNEQFF
clone size: .
V gene: TRBV6-1
J gene: TRBJ2-1
D gene: .

CDR3 DNA: TGTGCCACCAAAAGAGGTGGGGCCAACGTCCTGACTTTC
CDR3 protein: CATKRGGANVLTF
clone size: .
V gene: TRBV15
J gene: TRBJ2-6
D gene: .

CDR3 DNA: TGTGCCAGCTCACCGACAGGGGGCGGGGACTATGGCTACACCTTC
CDR3 protein: CASSPTGGGDYGYTF
clone size: .
V gene: TRBV18
J gene: TRBJ1-2
D gene: TRBD1

CDR3 DNA: TGTGCCAGCAGGAAAAGACAGGGGGCAACTGAAGCTTTCTTT
CDR3 protein: CASRKRQGATEAFF
clone size: .
V gene: TRBV6-5
J gene: TRBJ1-1
D gene: TRBD1

CDR3 DNA: TGTGCCAGCAGCCAAGTCGCGGGAGGTGGTAATGAGCAGTTCTTC
CDR3 protein: CASSQVAGGGNEQFF
clone size: .
V gene: TRBV14
J gene: TRBJ2-1
D gene: TRBD2

CDR3 DNA: TGCGCCAGCAGTGTGAGTGGGACAGGGGACAATGAGCAGTTCTTC
CDR3 protein: CASSVSGTGDNEQFF
clone size: .
V gene: TRBV10-1
J gene: TRBJ2-1
D gene: TRBD1

CDR3 DNA: TGTGCCAGCAGTGAGGCTTTTAGCGGGGGGGCGGATACGCAGTATTTT
CDR3 protein: CASSEAFSGGADTQYF
clone size: once
V gene: TRBV2
J gene: TRBJ2-3
D gene: TRBD2

CDR3 DNA: TGTGCCGCATCGACCGGGGAGGAAGATACGCAGTATTTT
CDR3 protein: CAASTGEEDTQYF
clone size: .
V gene: TRBV10-3
J gene: TRBJ2-3
D gene: .

CDR3 DNA: TGTGCCAGCAGCTTAGGGGGCGGGAGTGAATACAATGAGCAGTTCTTC
CDR3 protein: CASSLGGGSEYNEQFF
clone size: .
V gene: TRBV7-3
J gene: TRBJ2-1
D gene: .

CDR3 DNA: TGTGCCAGCAGTTTGAGACTAGCGGCAGATACGCAGTATTTT
CDR3 protein: CASSLRLAADTQYF
clone size: .
V gene: TRBV7-2
J gene: TRBJ2-3
D gene: TRBD2

CDR3 DNA: TGCGCCAGCAGCCAAGATCGGGAGGGGGCCATCTACGAGCAGTACTTC
CDR3 protein: CASSQDREGAIYEQYF
clone size: many
V gene: TRBV4-3
J gene: TRBJ2-7
D gene: .

CDR3 DNA: TGTGCCAGCAGCGTTAGCGAGAGCACAGATACGCAGTATTTT
CDR3 protein: CASSVSESTDTQYF
clone size: .
V gene: TRBV7-9
J gene: TRBJ2-3
D gene: .

CDR3 DNA: TGCGCCAGCAGCCAGGGGACAGCCTCCTACGAGCAGTACTTC
CDR3 protein: CASSQGTASYEQYF
clone size: .
V gene: TRBV4-1
J gene: TRBJ2-7
D gene: TRBD1

CDR3 DNA: TGTGCCAGCAGCCAAGCGACAGGGGGCTACGAGCAGTACTTC
CDR3 protein: CASSQATGGYEQYF
clone size: .
V gene: TRBV14
J gene: TRBJ2-7
D gene: TRBD1

CDR3 DNA: TGCGCCAGCAGCCAAGAAAGGGGTATCTTCACCTACGAGCAGTACTTC
CDR3 protein: CASSQERGIFTYEQYF
clone size: .
V gene: TRBV4-1
J gene: TRBJ2-7
D gene: .

CDR3 DNA: TGTGCCAGCCAACTTCAAGGACAGCCCAGGACTGAAGCTTTCTTT
CDR3 protein: CASQLQGQPRTEAFF
clone size: .
V gene: TRBV7-3
J gene: TRBJ1-1
D gene: .

CDR3 DNA: TGTGCCAGCAGCATAGGGACAGCGAGCAATCAGCCCCAGCATTTT
CDR3 protein: CASSIGTASNQPQHF
clone size: .
V gene: TRBV6-6
J gene: TRBJ1-5
D gene: TRBD1

CDR3 DNA: TGTGCCAGCAGTCTCATCCCGGGACTAGGCACCGGGGAGCTGTTTTTT
CDR3 protein: CASSLIPGLGTGELFF
clone size: .
V gene: TRBV6-4
J gene: TRBJ2-2
D gene: TRBD2

CDR3 DNA: TGTGCCAGCAGCTTAGTCCTGGCTAGCGGGCCGACCGGGGAGCTGTTTTTT
CDR3 protein: CASSLVLASGPTGELFF
clone size: .
V gene: TRBV7-6
J gene: TRBJ2-2
D gene: TRBD2

CDR3 DNA: TGTGCCAGCAAGCCGGGGTTCACCGGGGAGCTGTTTTTT
CDR3 protein: CASKPGFTGELFF
clone size: .
V gene: TRBV2
J gene: TRBJ2-2
D gene: .

CDR3 DNA: TGTGCCAGCAGCCCGCCCCCCGGACAGTACACTGAAGCTTTCTTT
CDR3 protein: CASSPPPGQYTEAFF
clone size: .
V gene: TRBV7-2
J gene: TRBJ1-1
D gene: .